This T cell receptor beta chain was captured in a study of memory CD4+ T cells and cytomegalovirus serostatus. Study overall: Healthy Belgian adult donors included about nine CMV-positive and around 25 CMV-negative people. Study-wide results and limits: CD4+ memory repertoires contained about two fifths of the roughly 160 reported CMV TCRbeta sequences.

Profiled with immunoSEQ multiplex PCR; TCRdb holds only in-frame clones, not every one. Counted here are over 75,000 clones, 75% to 85% occurring once; the ten biggest clones make up 3.6%. V shed 4 bases, J shed 5 bases, and the junction held 8 bases outside the gene matches. Germline lookup yields CDR1 SGHNT and CDR2 YYREEE (reference sequence). The CDR3 runs 16 residues. The sort gate was single viable CD3+CD4+CD8-CD45RO+ cells for memory CD4+ T cells. CD4+ T cells were isolated by positive magnetic selection. Details on this clone: What it binds is unknown.

The sample comprised memory CD4+ T cells from blood. The clonotype was recovered from an adult in good health and CMV-seropositive. The V call is TRBV5-4, the J call TRBJ2-3, with 12 bases matching TRBD2. CDR3 sequence reads: CASSLRLAGVQDTQYF. The CDR3 DNA reads TGTGCCAGCAGCCTACGACTAGCGGGAGTTCAAGATACGCAGTATTTT.